The source of this TCR beta chain is a study of identical twins. Whole-study findings and limits: It was possible that invariant MAIT and iNKT cells partly confounded the zero-insertion analyses. Fewer insertions marked abundant cord blood beta clonotypes; young adult naive trended weakly, memory not at all.

Each CDR3 protein is one row after TCRdb ran MiXCR on the 5' RACE reads. The sample has about 100,000 distinct CDR3 sequences, under 6.5% seen once. The CDR3 consists of 12 residues. Germline V gene lookup returns CDR1 SQVTM and CDR2 ANQGSEA. With regard to this clonotype: The antigen is not known.

The clonotype originates from a woman in her 50s in good health. The rearrangement uses TRBV29-1 and TRBJ2-3; the match to TRBD1 covers 9 bases. The specimen was memory T cells sorted from blood. CDR3 sequence reads: CSGDRVTDTQYF. DNA of the CDR3: TGCAGTGGGGACAGGGTCACAGATACGCAGTATTTT.